Below are 6 T cell receptor beta chains sequenced from a single sample in a study of blood T cell repertoires in COVID-19. Assay used: immunoSEQ multiplex PCR; TCRdb lists only in-frame clones, some missing. The table shows under 350,000 clones, with approximately 86% occurring only once. The sequenced sample consisted of PBMCs or T cells enriched from blood (not recorded which). These receptors were taken from a woman between 40 and 50 years old with acute COVID-19.

The gene calls are TRBV28 and TRBJ2-7; a possible D gene is TRBD2 (5 bases). Germline V gene data show CDR1 as MDHEN and CDR2 as SYDVKM. V was pared by 5 bases and J by 3 bases, with 11 bases between. This CDR3 contains 13 residues. CDR3 DNA sequence: TGTGCCAGCAGTACATTGAGCGGCTACGAGCAGTACTTC. Its translation is CASSTLSGYEQYF.

The chain joins TRBV7-8 to TRBJ1-1; maybe TRBD1 (6 bases). CDR1 and CDR2 from the germline V gene are SGHVS and FQNEAQ. The CDR3 spans 14 residues. V was shortened by 2 bases and J by 3 bases, with 10 bases between the two germline ends. CDR3 sequence (DNA): TGTGCCAGCAGCTTACAGGGGCTGGACACTGAAGCTTTCTTT. Translation gives CASSLQGLDTEAFF. Looking up the rest from reference TRBV7-8 and TRBJ1-1 gives the full variable domain: GAGVSQSPRYKVAKRGQDVALRCDPISGHVSLFWYQQALGQGPEFLTYFQNEAQLDKSGLPSDRFFAERPEGSVSTLKIQRTQQEDSAVYLCASSLQGLDTEAFFGQGTRLTVV.

The chain's CDR3 is CAITEGAGPTDTQYF. The CDR3 coding sequence is TGTGCCATCACCGAGGGAGCGGGGCCCACAGATACGCAGTATTTT. The chain carries TRBV10-3 and TRBJ2-3; TRBD2 matches 7 bases. The CDR3 is 15 amino acids. Germline lookup yields CDR1 ENHRY and CDR2 SYGVKD. V trimming: 7 bases; J trimming: 2 bases; junction bases outside the gene matches: 9.

The rearrangement uses TRBV7-9 and TRBJ1-4; the D gene is possibly TRBD1 (5 bases). CDR1 is SEHNR, CDR2 FQNEAQ, per germline (reference sequence). Trimming pared 0 bases from V and 4 bases from J, leaving 6 bases between. The CDR3 has 14 residues. CDR3 sequence (DNA): TGTGCCAGCAGCTTAGCGACAGATAATGAAAAACTGTTTTTT. Translation: CASSLATDNEKLFF.

This clone showed up many times. The chain links TRBV28 to TRBJ2-3; TRBD1 matches 8 bases. CDR3 size: 13 residues. The germline gives CDR1 MDHEN, CDR2 SYDVKM. V was pared by 6 bases and J by 7 bases, with 6 bases of the junction left unmatched. The CDR3 region is CASSPTGANTQYF. CDR3 DNA: TGTGCCAGCAGCCCGACAGGGGCGAATACGCAGTATTTT.

With regard to this clone: The same CDR3 also results from other DNA sequences found in this sample. The rearrangement uses TRBV5-1 and TRBJ2-7; weak D call: TRBD1 (5 bases). The ends were cut back, 4 bases at V and 2 bases at J, with 13 bases in the middle. The CDR3 extends over 14 amino acids. The germline V gene has CDR1 SGHRS and CDR2 YFSETQ. The CDR3 sequence is CASSPKTATYEQYF. The CDR3 region has the DNA TGCGCCAGCAGCCCTAAGACAGCGACCTACGAGCAGTACTTC.